This T cell receptor (beta chain) was identified during a study of Graves' ophthalmopathy and Graves' hyperthyroidism (dated by TCRdb to 2016 to 2019). About the study as a whole: Peripheral blood samples were taken at the time of initial diagnosis, before any treatment was given. To explore V-J signatures that distinguish ophthalmopathy from hyperthyroidism, a discovery set of under 110 patients was enrolled, made up of more than 40 with ophthalmopathy and under 65 with stable hyperthyroidism. In roughly 6 hyperthyroidism patients, T-cell repertoires of thyroid tissue and blood were compared. The independent validation cohort included about 19 hyperthyroidism patients plus 17 patients who later progressed from hyperthyroidism to ophthalmopathy. In total, 135 blood samples were TCR-sequenced: approximately 42 ophthalmopathy, some 75 hyperthyroidism and approximately 17 hyperthyroidism-to-ophthalmopathy patients. The 80 to 100 discovery patients were randomly divided into training and test sets at a 7:3 ratio. The study used TCR beta repertoire signatures to distinguish Graves' ophthalmopathy from Graves' hyperthyroidism and to predict progression to ophthalmopathy. After sampling, hyperthyroidism patients received methimazole starting at 30 mg daily, and ophthalmopathy patients received high-dose intravenous methylprednisolone. The research as a whole found: The 13-signature model separated ophthalmopathy from stable hyperthyroidism with 85% to 90% sensitivity and almost 84% specificity in cross-validation, and 80%/75% in the test set. No statistical method was used to predetermine the sample size, and group allocation was not hidden from the investigators. Most expanded thyroid clonotypes with a frequency above 0.001 also appeared in blood, which suggests that blood repertoires may reflect the immune response in the thyroid. In validation, the model predicted ophthalmopathy progression with more than 70% sensitivity and 72% to 80% specificity; roughly eleven predicted patients were CT-confirmed with GO in a median of about 6.1 months.

For repertoire sequencing, the TCR beta CDR3 regions were amplified from RNA transcripts. The first round of RT-PCR was done with HTBI primers and the Qiagen OneStep RT-PCR kit, and was followed by a second round of multiplex PCR, then size selection and purification. The libraries underwent paired-end sequencing with 100 bp reads on an Illumina HiSeq2000. The published analysis was carried out like this. Reads were processed with SOAPnuke, discarding reads with adapters, uncalled bases, mean Phred below 15, or no exact constant-primer or identifier match. COPE v1.2.5 was used to merge high-quality paired reads. Unique nucleotide sequences were defined as clonotypes and aligned to IMGT TRB V, D and J references using MiTCR v1.1. Analysis was restricted to V-J combinations with a frequency above 0.0001, which covered roughly 99% of repertoires. A TCR clonal expansion and chaos score per V-J combination was defined as the ratio of F50 clonal expansion to chaos observed in the TCRdist matrix. Welch's t-statistics and random forest were used to narrow the features down to more than 10 V-J combinations, which were then fed into a naive Bayes classifier. The similarity between thyroid and blood repertoires was quantified using the Morisita-Horn index. The raw public reads went through TCRdb reprocessing: fastp at Q25, MiXCR clone calling, in-frame beta chains kept. Entries are consolidated by CDR3 protein sequence, retaining the most common genes and DNA. TCRdb, not the authors, supplied the V and J calls. A total of about 400,000 distinct CDR3 sequences appear in this sample, roughly 18% of them only once. Roughly 1.6% of the sample goes to the ten largest clones.

Ophthalmopathy patients had moderately to severely active disease, Clinical Activity Score of at least 3, NOSPECS grade of at least 4, and disease duration under 3 months. Patients with other autoimmune diseases, uncontrolled infections, pregnancy or lactation were excluded from the study. Clinical symptoms, serum thyroxine, TRAb, thyroid ultrasound and orbital computed tomography formed the basis of the diagnosis. PBMCs were isolated from about 9.2 ml of fresh peripheral blood by Ficoll-Paque density gradient centrifugation. Total RNA was extracted with Trizol reagent and quality-checked on an Agilent 2100 Bioanalyzer. Measured from the cysteine to the phenylalanine, the CDR3 is 13 residues long. Just CDR3 DNA is preserved here, 39 bases in frame from base 1. The germline V gene specifies MNHEY as CDR1 and SVGAGI as CDR2. V is clipped by 2 bases and J by 2 bases, and the sequence between their germline boundaries is 4 bases long.

In its sample, this clonotype was seen many times. What this receptor recognizes is not known. Per-base quality was not reported, and no clone a single base away is much larger than it. The sequence was collected from a young woman with Graves' ophthalmopathy. Donor details come from another sample of the same person, matched by shared clones. The sequence joins TRBV6-5 to TRBJ1-5; the D gene remains uncertain. What was sequenced was peripheral blood. The CDR3 in this case is CASSYDGNQPQHF. The bases are TGTGCCAGCAGTTACGACGGCAATCAGCCCCAGCATTTT.